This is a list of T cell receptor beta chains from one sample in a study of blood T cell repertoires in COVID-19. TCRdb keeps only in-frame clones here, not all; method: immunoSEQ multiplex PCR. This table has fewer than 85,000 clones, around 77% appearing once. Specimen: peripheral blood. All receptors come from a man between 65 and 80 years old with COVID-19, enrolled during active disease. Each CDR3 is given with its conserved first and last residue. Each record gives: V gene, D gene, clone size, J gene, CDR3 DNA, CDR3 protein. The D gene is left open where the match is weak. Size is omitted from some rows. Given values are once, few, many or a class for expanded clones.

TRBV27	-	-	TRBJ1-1	TGTGCCAGCAGTTTACAGGGTGTAGGTACTGAAGCTTTCTTT	CASSLQGVGTEAFF
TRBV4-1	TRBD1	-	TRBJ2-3	TGCGCCAGCAGACCAACAGGGGGTTTCACAGATACGCAGTATTTT	CASRPTGGFTDTQYF
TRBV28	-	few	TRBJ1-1	TGTGCCAGTATACCGCGAAATCCCATACTTGAAGCTTTCTTT	CASIPRNPILEAFF
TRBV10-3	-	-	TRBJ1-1	TGTGCCATCAGTTCCGGACTGATGAACACTGAAGCTTTCTTT	CAISSGLMNTEAFF
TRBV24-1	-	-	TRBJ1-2	TGTGCCACCAGTGAGAGGACATCCTATGGCTACACCTTC	CATSERTSYGYTF
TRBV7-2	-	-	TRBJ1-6	TGTGCCAGCAGCTTAGCGGGGGCGTGGAATTCACCCCTCCACTTT	CASSLAGAWNSPLHF
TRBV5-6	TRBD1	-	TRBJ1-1	TGTGCCAGCAGTGCACAGGGGGCGAGTACTGAAGCTTTCTTT	CASSAQGASTEAFF
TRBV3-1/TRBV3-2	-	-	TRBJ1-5	TGTGCCAGCAGCCAATTCGGGGATCAGCCCCAGCATTTT	CASSQFGDQPQHF
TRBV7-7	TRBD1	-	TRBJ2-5	TGTGCTAGCAGCCCGGACAGGGGGCTTGAGACCCAGTACTTC	CASSPDRGLETQYF
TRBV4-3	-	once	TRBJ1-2	TGCGCCAGCAGCCAAGTGGCAGGGATAGAGGACTATGGCTACACCTTC	CASSQVAGIEDYGYTF
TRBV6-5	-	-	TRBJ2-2	TGTGCCAGCACAAACCTAGCAACCGGGGAGCTGTTTTTT	CASTNLATGELFF
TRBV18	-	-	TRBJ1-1	TGTGCCAGCTCACTTTCGACATCTAACACTGAAGCTTTCTTT	CASSLSTSNTEAFF
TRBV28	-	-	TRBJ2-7	TGTGCCAGCAGTCCCGACCACAGGACTACCGAGCAGTACTTC	CASSPDHRTTEQYF
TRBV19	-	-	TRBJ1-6	TGTGCCAGTAGTATAAGCCGGGAAAGACCCCTCCACTTT	CASSISRERPLHF
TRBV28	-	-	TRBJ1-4	TGTGCCAGCAGTTTTGCAGGCCTTGGTACTAATGAAAAACTGTTTTTT	CASSFAGLGTNEKLFF
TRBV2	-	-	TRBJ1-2	TGTGCCAGCAGGCCCCCTGGAGGGGTCTATGGCTACACCTTC	CASRPPGGVYGYTF
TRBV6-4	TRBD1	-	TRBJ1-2	TGTGCCAGCAGTGAACAGGGGAACTATGGCTACACCTTC	CASSEQGNYGYTF
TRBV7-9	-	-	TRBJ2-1	TGTGCCAGCAGCGGAGGAGTGGCCACTAGAAGAGTTTACAATGAGCAGTTCTTC	CASSGGVATRRVYNEQFF
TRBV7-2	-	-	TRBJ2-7	TGTGCCAGCAGTCCTTCACAGGGACGCTACGAGCAGTACTTC	CASSPSQGRYEQYF
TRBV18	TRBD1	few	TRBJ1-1	TGTGCCAGCTCACCCGGACAGGGCCAGGGTGAAGCTTTCTTT	CASSPGQGQGEAFF
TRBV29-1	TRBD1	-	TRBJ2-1	TGCAGCGTTGGGGGACAGGCGGGTGAGCAGTTCTTC	CSVGGQAGEQFF
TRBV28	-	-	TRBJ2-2	TGTGCCAGCAGTTTCCCCGCGGTTGGCACCGGGGAGCTGTTTTTT	CASSFPAVGTGELFF
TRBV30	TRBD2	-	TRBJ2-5	TGTGCCTGGAGTGGGACTAGCGAATCTAAAATACGGGAGACCCAGTACTTC	CAWSGTSESKIRETQYF
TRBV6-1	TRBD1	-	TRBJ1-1	TGTGCCAGCACCTCGGCAGGGGGCGCGAACACTGAAGCTTTCTTT	CASTSAGGANTEAFF
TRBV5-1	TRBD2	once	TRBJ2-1	TGCGCCAGCAGTTACACTAGCGGGAGTTGGTACAATGAGCAGTTCTTC	CASSYTSGSWYNEQFF
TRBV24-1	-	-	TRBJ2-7	TGTGCCACCACCACCCCGGTGGGGGAGGAATACGAGCAGTACTTC	CATTTPVGEEYEQYF
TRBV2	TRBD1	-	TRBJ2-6	TGTGCCAGGCAGACAGGGGCCGGGGCCAACGTCCTGACTTTC	CARQTGAGANVLTF